The rows below give T cell receptor beta chains drawn from one sample of a study of blood T cell repertoires in COVID-19. Only in-frame clones appear in the TCRdb table, and some are missing; sequencing was by immunoSEQ multiplex PCR. Counted here are 120,000 or so clones, about 85% occurring once; the ten biggest clones make up 4% to 5%. Sequencing was carried out using peripheral blood. Receptor source: a human donor in a cohort sampled during active COVID-19. CDR3s include the opening cysteine and the closing phenylalanine or tryptophan. The order of the fields is clone size, V gene, J gene, D gene, CDR3 DNA, CDR3 protein. The D gene is left open where the match is weak. Clone sizes are given selectively: once, few, many, or a class where the clone is expanded.

>-|TRBV30|TRBJ1-1|TRBD1
TGTGCCTGGAGTATTCAGGGGGCGGCTGAAGCTTTCTTT
CAWSIQGAAEAFF
>-|TRBV6-1|TRBJ1-3|-
TGTGCCAGCAGTGAAGCCAGGCACGGAAACACCATATATTTT
CASSEARHGNTIYF
>-|TRBV6-5|TRBJ1-1|TRBD1
TGTGCCAGCAGTTACTCGTACAGGACAGGGGGCACTGAAGCTTTCTTT
CASSYSYRTGGTEAFF
>-|TRBV15|TRBJ2-7|-
TGTGCCACCCAACAGGAGAACGAGCAGTACTTC
CATQQENEQYF
>-|TRBV30|TRBJ2-1|-
TGTGCCTGGAGTGTTGGGTTTCTAGGAGGAACCTACAATGAGCAGTTCTTC
CAWSVGFLGGTYNEQFF
>-|TRBV18|TRBJ2-7|TRBD2
TGTGCCAGCTCACCGGGGGCGGGGGGGCCCGACGAGCAGTACTTC
CASSPGAGGPDEQYF
>once|TRBV11-2|TRBJ1-5|TRBD1
TGTGCCGGAATATGGGCTCGAGACAGGGGAGGTGGCAATCAGCCCCAGCATTTT
CAGIWARDRGGGNQPQHF
>-|TRBV18|TRBJ2-1|TRBD1
TGTGCCAGCTCACCACGTTCCGGGACAGGCGACAATGAGCAGTTCTTC
CASSPRSGTGDNEQFF
>-|TRBV7-9|TRBJ2-7|-
TGTGCCAGCAGCCCGACTAGTTCCTACGAGCAGTACTTC
CASSPTSSYEQYF
>-|TRBV30|TRBJ2-2|-
TGTGCCTGGACCTTAGCCGGGACTTTCACCGGGGAGCTGTTTTTT
CAWTLAGTFTGELFF
>-|TRBV6-5|TRBJ1-2|-
TGTGCCAGCACCCCGGGGGAGAAATATGGCTACACCTTC
CASTPGEKYGYTF
>-|TRBV27|TRBJ2-3|TRBD1
TGTGCCACCGAAGACAGGGGGCTAACAGATACGCAGTATTTT
CATEDRGLTDTQYF
>-|TRBV30|TRBJ1-3|TRBD1
TGTGCCTGGAGGGGACAGGGAGAATCTGGAAACACCATATATTTT
CAWRGQGESGNTIYF
>once|TRBV6-5|TRBJ1-5|-
TGTGCCAGCAGCTCCCCCGCGGAGCCCCAGCATTTT
CASSSPAEPQHF
>-|TRBV28|TRBJ2-4|TRBD1
TGTGCCAGCAGCACACGGACAGGGGCACAAGCCAAAAACATTCAGTACTTC
CASSTRTGAQAKNIQYF
>-|TRBV9|TRBJ2-1|TRBD2
TGTGCCAGCAGCGTGGCGGTAGGGACTAGCACCTACAATGAGCAGTTCTTC
CASSVAVGTSTYNEQFF
>-|TRBV24-1|TRBJ2-2|-
TGTGCCACCAGTCCGGTGGTCACCGGGGAGCTGTTTTTT
CATSPVVTGELFF
>-|TRBV6-1|TRBJ1-2|-
TGTGCCAGCAGTGAACCCGCTAACTATGGCTACACCTTC
CASSEPANYGYTF
>-|TRBV3-1/TRBV3-2|TRBJ1-2|-
TGTGCCAGCAGCCAGACGGGGGATGGCTACACCTTC
CASSQTGDGYTF
>few|TRBV18|TRBJ1-4|TRBD1
TGTGCCAGCTCACGGGACAGGAGTGAAAAACTGTTTTTT
CASSRDRSEKLFF
>-|TRBV30|TRBJ2-3|TRBD1
TGTGCCTGGGACAGGGGGGGTACAGATACGCAGTATTTT
CAWDRGGTDTQYF
>-|TRBV7-8|TRBJ1-1|TRBD1
TGTGCCAGCAGCTTAGTCAGGACAGGGAACACTGAAGCTTTCTTT
CASSLVRTGNTEAFF
>once|TRBV9|TRBJ1-2|TRBD1
TGTGCCAGCAGCGGGACGAGGGGGCCGGATGGCTACACCTTC
CASSGTRGPDGYTF
>-|TRBV12-3/TRBV12-4|TRBJ2-5|-
TGTGCCAGCAGTCTACAGATCCAAGAGACCCAGTACTTC
CASSLQIQETQYF
>-|TRBV7-9|TRBJ1-4|-
TGTGCCAGCAGCCCGACCCCGCAGGGGCGGGGGACTAATGAAAAACTGTTTTTT
CASSPTPQGRGTNEKLFF
>-|TRBV27|TRBJ2-7|-
TGTGCCAGCAGTTTGAGGCGACCTAGTGACGAGCAGTACTTC
CASSLRRPSDEQYF
>-|TRBV7-9|TRBJ2-1|-
TGTGCCAGCAGATCTTACAATGAGCAGTTCTTC
CASRSYNEQFF
>few|TRBV6-5|TRBJ1-1|-
TGTGCCAGCAAGATCGGCCCCGGGGGCACTGAAGCTTTCTTT
CASKIGPGGTEAFF
>-|TRBV19|TRBJ1-1|-
TGTGCCAGTACTACGAACCTGAACACTGAAGCTTTCTTT
CASTTNLNTEAFF
>-|TRBV6-1|TRBJ1-5|-
TGTGCCAGCAGTGAAAATGAGTATCAGCCCCAGCATTTT
CASSENEYQPQHF
>-|TRBV3-1/TRBV3-2|TRBJ2-6|-
TGTGCCAGCAGCCAAGAGAGGGTAATCTCTGGGGCCAACGTCCTGACTTTC
CASSQERVISGANVLTF
>-|TRBV10-1|TRBJ2-3|-
TGCGCCAGCAGTGAACTCCGCCAAGATACGCAGTATTTT
CASSELRQDTQYF
>-|TRBV28|TRBJ2-2|TRBD1
TGTGCCAGCCTCCCCGGGGACAGGGAGTACACCGGGGAGCTGTTTTTT
CASLPGDREYTGELFF
>-|TRBV5-1|TRBJ1-2|TRBD1
TGCGCCAGCAGCGCAACAGGGGGCGTAGGTAACTATGGCTACACCTTC
CASSATGGVGNYGYTF
>few|TRBV7-2|TRBJ1-5|-
TGTGCCAGCAGCCCGGGGGGCGCGAGCAATCAGCCCCAGCATTTT
CASSPGGASNQPQHF